This is a list of T cell receptor beta chains from one sample in a study of T cells after yellow fever vaccination. TCRdb fed the 5' RACE reads into MiXCR, producing one record per CDR3 protein. The sample shows some 600,000 distinct CDR3 sequences, approximately 13% of them seen only once. This specimen consisted of PBMCs, obtained on the day of the yellow fever booster vaccination. The receptors stem from a young man who received the YFV17D yellow fever vaccine. Each CDR3 is given with its conserved first and last residue. The order of the fields is D gene, clone size, V gene, J gene, CDR3 DNA, CDR3 protein. D genes are given only for firm matches. Only part of the rows carry a size: once, few, many, or a class if the clone is expanded.

d_call: TRBD2; clone_size: .; v_call: TRBV28; j_call: TRBJ2-2; cdr3_nt: TGTGCCAGCAGTCCCCCGGGACTAGCGGTGAACACCGGGGAGCTGTTTTTT; cdr3_aa: CASSPPGLAVNTGELFF
d_call: TRBD1; clone_size: few; v_call: TRBV7-2; j_call: TRBJ2-2; cdr3_nt: TGTGCCAGCAGCTTAGCGGTCGGACAGGGAGTCACCGGGGAGCTGTTTTTT; cdr3_aa: CASSLAVGQGVTGELFF
d_call: TRBD1; clone_size: few; v_call: TRBV10-3; j_call: TRBJ1-6; cdr3_nt: TGTGCCATCAGCCCGGGACAGGGGCATTCACCCCTCCACTTT; cdr3_aa: CAISPGQGHSPLHF
d_call: .; clone_size: many; v_call: TRBV6-1; j_call: TRBJ2-7; cdr3_nt: TGTGCCAGCAGCCTTACCCAGAGGGGGAGGGAGCAGTACTTC; cdr3_aa: CASSLTQRGREQYF
d_call: TRBD1; clone_size: many; v_call: TRBV5-1; j_call: TRBJ2-5; cdr3_nt: TGTGCCAGCAGCTTGGGGACAGAAGAGACCCAGTACTTC; cdr3_aa: CASSLGTEETQYF
d_call: TRBD1; clone_size: few; v_call: TRBV7-2; j_call: TRBJ1-3; cdr3_nt: TGTGCCAGCCGATGGACAGGGGGAAACACCATATATTTT; cdr3_aa: CASRWTGGNTIYF
d_call: .; clone_size: few; v_call: TRBV4-3; j_call: TRBJ2-7; cdr3_nt: TGCGCCAGCAGCCGCAAACAGCTCCCCTACGAGCAGTACTTC; cdr3_aa: CASSRKQLPYEQYF
d_call: .; clone_size: many; v_call: TRBV25-1; j_call: TRBJ1-5; cdr3_nt: TGTGCCAGCAGTCCGAATAGCAATCAGCCCCAGCATTTT; cdr3_aa: CASSPNSNQPQHF
d_call: .; clone_size: .; v_call: TRBV20-1; j_call: TRBJ2-7; cdr3_nt: TGCAGTGCTAGAGATTTTCTCAACTCCTACGAGCAGTACTTC; cdr3_aa: CSARDFLNSYEQYF
d_call: .; clone_size: few; v_call: TRBV7-9; j_call: TRBJ1-1; cdr3_nt: TGTGCCAGCAGCTGGTCCAGGGGCTACACTGAAGCTTTCTTT; cdr3_aa: CASSWSRGYTEAFF
d_call: .; clone_size: few; v_call: TRBV29-1; j_call: TRBJ1-1; cdr3_nt: TGCAGCGTTGAAGAAAGTAGAAACAGGATAGCTTTCTTT; cdr3_aa: CSVEESRNRIAFF
d_call: TRBD2; clone_size: .; v_call: TRBV11-2; j_call: TRBJ2-1; cdr3_nt: TGTGCCAGCAGCTTTACCGGGACTAGCGCATACAATGAGCAGTTCTTC; cdr3_aa: CASSFTGTSAYNEQFF
d_call: .; clone_size: .; v_call: TRBV4-3; j_call: TRBJ2-6; cdr3_nt: TGCGCCAGCAGCCGAGGAGGACAGCTCCTTGGGGCCAACGTCCTGACTTTC; cdr3_aa: CASSRGGQLLGANVLTF
d_call: .; clone_size: few; v_call: TRBV7-8; j_call: TRBJ2-3; cdr3_nt: TGTGCCAGCAGCTGGGGGGCGGGAGTGATTGGAGATACGCAGTATTTT; cdr3_aa: CASSWGAGVIGDTQYF
d_call: .; clone_size: .; v_call: TRBV14; j_call: TRBJ1-2; cdr3_nt: TGTGCCAGCAGCCAAGTACACGGTTCCCCCTATGGCTACACCTTC; cdr3_aa: CASSQVHGSPYGYTF
d_call: TRBD1; clone_size: many; v_call: TRBV7-2; j_call: TRBJ1-1; cdr3_nt: TGTGCCAGCAGCTTGCGGACAGGGGAAACTGAAGCTTTCTTT; cdr3_aa: CASSLRTGETEAFF
d_call: TRBD2; clone_size: few; v_call: TRBV5-1; j_call: TRBJ2-2; cdr3_nt: TGCGCCAGCAGCAATAAGACTAGCGGGAGTTGGGAGCTGTTTTTT; cdr3_aa: CASSNKTSGSWELFF
d_call: .; clone_size: few; v_call: TRBV6-1; j_call: TRBJ1-6; cdr3_nt: TGTGCCAGCAGCGCGGACAGAATGAGCTCCTATAATTCACCCCTCCACTTT; cdr3_aa: CASSADRMSSYNSPLHF
d_call: .; clone_size: few; v_call: TRBV9; j_call: TRBJ2-7; cdr3_nt: TGTGCCAGCAGCGTAGGCCCCGGTGAGCAGTACTTC; cdr3_aa: CASSVGPGEQYF
d_call: .; clone_size: .; v_call: TRBV4-3; j_call: TRBJ2-7; cdr3_nt: TGCGCCAGCAGCCAAGATATGGGGACCTACGAGCAGTACTTC; cdr3_aa: CASSQDMGTYEQYF
d_call: .; clone_size: .; v_call: TRBV24-1; j_call: TRBJ2-2; cdr3_nt: TGTGCCACCTCACAAGGCCCCGGGGAGCTGTTTTTT; cdr3_aa: CATSQGPGELFF
d_call: .; clone_size: .; v_call: TRBV5-1; j_call: TRBJ2-7; cdr3_nt: TGCGCCAGCAGCTTGGACATCAACTCCTACGAGCAGTACTTC; cdr3_aa: CASSLDINSYEQYF
d_call: .; clone_size: few; v_call: TRBV7-6; j_call: TRBJ2-5; cdr3_nt: TGTGCCAGCAGCTGGGACTCGGAGACCCAGTACTTC; cdr3_aa: CASSWDSETQYF
d_call: TRBD1; clone_size: few; v_call: TRBV12-3/TRBV12-4; j_call: TRBJ1-2; cdr3_nt: TGTGCCAGCAGTTTGATGACAGGGGTCTATGGCTACACCTTC; cdr3_aa: CASSLMTGVYGYTF
d_call: TRBD2; clone_size: many; v_call: TRBV15; j_call: TRBJ2-5; cdr3_nt: TGTGCCACCAGCAGAGCTAGCGGGAATTTGGAGACCCAGTACTTC; cdr3_aa: CATSRASGNLETQYF
d_call: .; clone_size: few; v_call: TRBV6-2/TRBV6-3; j_call: TRBJ1-5; cdr3_nt: TGTGCCAGCAGTTACTACGGGTTCAGCCATCAGCCCCAGCATTTT; cdr3_aa: CASSYYGFSHQPQHF
d_call: TRBD2; clone_size: few; v_call: TRBV20-1; j_call: TRBJ2-1; cdr3_nt: TGCAGTGCGACTCTAGCGGGAGTTTGGAGGAATGAGCAGTTCTTC; cdr3_aa: CSATLAGVWRNEQFF
d_call: .; clone_size: few; v_call: TRBV6-5; j_call: TRBJ1-2; cdr3_nt: TGTGCCAGCAAATACTGCGGGGAACAATATAGGGCTAACTATGGCTACACCTTC; cdr3_aa: CASKYCGEQYRANYGYTF
d_call: .; clone_size: few; v_call: TRBV25-1; j_call: TRBJ2-2; cdr3_nt: TGTGCCAGCGGAGCGAGGACCGGGGAGCTGTTTTTT; cdr3_aa: CASGARTGELFF
d_call: .; clone_size: .; v_call: TRBV6-5; j_call: TRBJ1-2; cdr3_nt: TGTGCCAGCAGTTACGGGAGGGCTGTCTATGGCTACACCTTC; cdr3_aa: CASSYGRAVYGYTF
d_call: TRBD2; clone_size: few; v_call: TRBV7-9; j_call: TRBJ2-3; cdr3_nt: TGTGCCAGCAGCCCGGGGGCGGGAGGTTTCACAGATACGCAGTATTTT; cdr3_aa: CASSPGAGGFTDTQYF
d_call: TRBD1; clone_size: once; v_call: TRBV5-6; j_call: TRBJ1-2; cdr3_nt: TGTGCCAGCAGCTTTCAAGGGACAGGATATGGCTACACCTTC; cdr3_aa: CASSFQGTGYGYTF
d_call: .; clone_size: .; v_call: TRBV7-2; j_call: TRBJ2-3; cdr3_nt: TGTGCCAGCAGCCCGGACTACTACACAGATACGCAGTATTTT; cdr3_aa: CASSPDYYTDTQYF
d_call: TRBD1; clone_size: few; v_call: TRBV5-1; j_call: TRBJ2-3; cdr3_nt: TGCGCCAGCAGCTTGGTCCAGGGGGCCGCAGATACGCAGTATTTT; cdr3_aa: CASSLVQGAADTQYF
d_call: TRBD1; clone_size: many; v_call: TRBV20-1; j_call: TRBJ2-1; cdr3_nt: TGCAGTGCTTCCCAGGGGGACAATGAGCAGTTCTTC; cdr3_aa: CSASQGDNEQFF
d_call: TRBD2; clone_size: few; v_call: TRBV7-2; j_call: TRBJ2-7; cdr3_nt: TGTGCCAGCAGCTTAGGGCTAGCGGGAGGGCCGGCCTACGAGCAGTACTTC; cdr3_aa: CASSLGLAGGPAYEQYF
d_call: .; clone_size: .; v_call: TRBV6-2/TRBV6-3; j_call: TRBJ2-1; cdr3_nt: TGTGCCAGCAGTTACTCGACTAGAGAGCAGTTCTTC; cdr3_aa: CASSYSTREQFF
d_call: .; clone_size: .; v_call: TRBV19; j_call: TRBJ2-7; cdr3_nt: TGTGCCAGTAGTAAGAGAAGCTCCTACGAGCAGTACTTC; cdr3_aa: CASSKRSSYEQYF
d_call: TRBD2; clone_size: few; v_call: TRBV6-2/TRBV6-3; j_call: TRBJ2-1; cdr3_nt: TGTGCCAGCAGACGACTAGCGGGAGGACAAAACTACAATGAGCAGTTCTTC; cdr3_aa: CASRRLAGGQNYNEQFF
d_call: TRBD1; clone_size: few; v_call: TRBV4-2; j_call: TRBJ1-1; cdr3_nt: TGTGCCAGCAGCCAAGTGGGACAGGGGACTGAAGCTTTCTTT; cdr3_aa: CASSQVGQGTEAFF
d_call: .; clone_size: many; v_call: TRBV5-1; j_call: TRBJ2-6; cdr3_nt: TGCGCCAGCAGCCTATTCGCGGACTCTGGGGCCAACGTCCTGACTTTC; cdr3_aa: CASSLFADSGANVLTF
d_call: TRBD1; clone_size: few; v_call: TRBV27; j_call: TRBJ2-7; cdr3_nt: TGTGCAACCAGGTGGGCAGGGGGCTACGAGCAGTACTTC; cdr3_aa: CATRWAGGYEQYF
d_call: .; clone_size: many; v_call: TRBV7-9; j_call: TRBJ2-2; cdr3_nt: TGTGCCAGCAGCTCCAGCGGGAACACCGGGGAGCTGTTTTTT; cdr3_aa: CASSSSGNTGELFF
d_call: TRBD2; clone_size: .; v_call: TRBV7-2; j_call: TRBJ2-7; cdr3_nt: TGTGCCAGCAGCCAAAATAGCGGGAGGCCGTACTTC; cdr3_aa: CASSQNSGRPYF
d_call: TRBD1; clone_size: .; v_call: TRBV10-3; j_call: TRBJ1-1; cdr3_nt: TGTGCCATCAGCGCTCAGGGGGCCAGCACTGAAGCTTTCTTT; cdr3_aa: CAISAQGASTEAFF
d_call: .; clone_size: few; v_call: TRBV21-1; j_call: TRBJ2-2; cdr3_nt: TGTGCCAGCAGCAAAACACCGGGACTAGCGGGTCCCCGGGAGCTGTTTTTT; cdr3_aa: CASSKTPGLAGPRELFF
d_call: TRBD1; clone_size: .; v_call: TRBV20-1; j_call: TRBJ2-5; cdr3_nt: TGCTGTGCTAACTCAGGGGGACATTTCCCGGGGGAGACCCAGTACTTC; cdr3_aa: CCANSGGHFPGETQYF
d_call: .; clone_size: .; v_call: TRBV30; j_call: TRBJ2-4; cdr3_nt: TGTGCCTGGGGGACGGTAGCTCTAGCCAAAAACATTCAGTACTTC; cdr3_aa: CAWGTVALAKNIQYF
d_call: .; clone_size: .; v_call: TRBV12-3/TRBV12-4; j_call: TRBJ1-2; cdr3_nt: TGTGCCAGCAGGGTTAACGGCGACTATGGCTACACCTTC; cdr3_aa: CASRVNGDYGYTF
d_call: .; clone_size: many; v_call: TRBV27; j_call: TRBJ2-7; cdr3_nt: TGTGCCAGCAGTACCTACCCTTTTGGGCAGTACTTC; cdr3_aa: CASSTYPFGQYF
d_call: .; clone_size: .; v_call: TRBV5-5; j_call: TRBJ2-2; cdr3_nt: TGTGCCAGCAGCTTTGTGAAGGGGGTACACACCGGGGAGCTGTTTTTT; cdr3_aa: CASSFVKGVHTGELFF
d_call: TRBD2; clone_size: .; v_call: TRBV5-1; j_call: TRBJ2-3; cdr3_nt: TGCGCCAGCAGCCCATTTACTAGCGGGAGCACAGATACGCAGTATTTT; cdr3_aa: CASSPFTSGSTDTQYF
d_call: .; clone_size: few; v_call: TRBV9; j_call: TRBJ1-5; cdr3_nt: TGTGCCAGCAGCCAAAATAGCAATCAGCCCCAGCATTTT; cdr3_aa: CASSQNSNQPQHF
d_call: TRBD2; clone_size: few; v_call: TRBV6-1; j_call: TRBJ2-7; cdr3_nt: TGTGCCAGCAGCCGCGGCGAGCGGGAGGGTCACGAGCAGTACTTC; cdr3_aa: CASSRGEREGHEQYF
d_call: TRBD2; clone_size: .; v_call: TRBV7-9; j_call: TRBJ2-3; cdr3_nt: TGTGCCAGCGGGGCGGGACTATCATCGGATACGCAGTATTTT; cdr3_aa: CASGAGLSSDTQYF